The present TCR beta chain was sequenced within a study of T cell repertoires in cytomegalovirus infection (dated by TCRdb to the late 2010s). For the study in its entirety: Peptide stimulations targeted recently identified HLA-C-restricted CMV epitopes, whose presentation resists viral immunomodulation, together with well-studied HLA-B-restricted epitopes. The HLA type of each donor mattered for the analysis, because public TCR beta signatures pointed to carriage of CMV infection along with the matching HLA type. Results and caveats for the whole study, not just this receptor: The ex vivo response was dominated by HLA-C-restricted CMV-specific TCR beta clonotypes, which also provided the single most frequent clonotype in two of eight donors. Cumulative frequency of public TCR beta family members discriminated carriers of CMV infection plus the relevant HLA type in this cohort and an independent 352-donor cohort.

What this sample's treatment or condition label stands for: in vitro stimulation with specific CMV peptide epitopes to enrich CMV-specific T cells. This clonotype was observed a few times. Its antigen is unknown. Nothing much larger sits one base from this clone, and base qualities are not available. A distance of 13 bases separates the germline ends of V and J, which lose 0 bases and 4 bases respectively. The CDR3 has 16 amino acids, counting the end cysteine and phenylalanine. Solely the CDR3 DNA is kept, with 48 bases framed from the first base. The germline V gene (reference sequence) sets CDR1 to LNHNV and CDR2 to YYDKDF. Sequencing relied on an Illumina HiSeq 1500. In TCRdb, the public reads were trimmed at Q25 with fastp and aligned with MiXCR, with productive beta chains retained. Merged by CDR3 protein, the rows form single entries marked with the most common genes and DNA. This sample gives approximately 910,000 distinct CDR3 sequences in total; about a third of them show up just once. Roughly 13% of the sample is in the top ten clones.

The specimen comprised cultured CD8+ T cells from PBMCs, sampled from culture after CMV antigen stimulation. The chain links TRBV15 with TRBJ1-5, and the D gene may be TRBD1, 6 bases matching. This receptor was taken from a human donor in good health (CMV status not recorded). Some clones in this sample may be carry-over from other donors' samples. The base sequence is TGTGCCACCAGCAGAGATGGGGGGCAGCCAAATCAGCCCCAGCATTTT. It translates to CATSRDGGQPNQPQHF.